The sequence of this T cell receptor beta chain was determined in a study of shared clonotypes between healthy human individuals. Study findings and constraints: Among donors, the sharing of clonotypes was expected to be influenced by sequencing depth.

Healthy HIV-negative adults without recent acute infections or vaccinations served as donors. Investigators divided CD4+ cells into CD45RA+ naive and CD45RA-negative memory subsets. Turning to this clone: What it recognizes is unknown.

Profiling relied on immunoSEQ multiplex PCR, and the TCRdb table lists in-frame clones only, not all of them. The table lists a few million clones, 90% to 95% of them singletons. V lost 3 bases to trimming and J lost 2 bases, with 4 bases between them. Germline V lookup: CDR1 MGHRA, CDR2 YSYEKL. The CDR3 runs to 12 residues. This chain connects TRBV4-1 to TRBJ1-2; D gene uncertain. Material for sequencing was naive CD4+ T cells sorted from blood. Documented subset: CD45RA+ positively selected. The TCR comes from a man aged 18 to 35 in good health. CDR3 sequence (DNA): TGCGCCAGCAGCCATAGGAACTATGGCTACACCTTC. Amino acids: CASSHRNYGYTF.